Listed below are T cell receptor beta chains from one sample, sequenced in a study of blood T cell repertoires in COVID-19. Clones were read by immunoSEQ multiplex PCR, and TCRdb kept only the in-frame ones, dropping some. Of about 100,000 clones listed, approximately 85% are singletons. Material for sequencing was peripheral blood. Receptor source: a man aged 60 to 75 with acute or convalescent COVID-19. Each CDR3 is given with its conserved first and last residue. D genes are given only for firm matches. The size field is filled for only some rows; it gives once, few, many or a size class.

TRBD1	TRBV12-5	.	TRBJ2-5	TGTGCTAGTGGCCCTGGACAGGGAAGAGAGACCCAGTACTTC	CASGPGQGRETQYF
TRBD1	TRBV6-5	.	TRBJ1-6	TGTGCCAGCAGTTATGCGGGACAGGATAATTCACCCCTCCACTTT	CASSYAGQDNSPLHF
TRBD1	TRBV27	.	TRBJ1-1	TGTGCCATCTCGGACAGGAGAGGCACTGAAGCTTTCTTT	CAISDRRGTEAFF
TRBD2	TRBV5-4	.	TRBJ2-7	TGTGCCAGCAGCGGTATTAGCGGGAGCTACGAGCAGTACTTC	CASSGISGSYEQYF
.	TRBV12-3/TRBV12-4	.	TRBJ2-7	TGTGCCAGCAGTTCAAACTACGGGCAGTACTTC	CASSSNYGQYF
TRBD1	TRBV19	.	TRBJ2-7	TGTGCCAGTAGTATATTGGGACAGAGCTCCTACGAGCAGTACTTC	CASSILGQSSYEQYF
TRBD1	TRBV12-3/TRBV12-4	.	TRBJ1-1	TGTGCCAGCAAAGGACAGGGCGGAGCTGAAGCTTTCTTT	CASKGQGGAEAFF
.	TRBV10-1	few	TRBJ2-7	TGCGCCAGCAGTGAGCGGTCTAGCGTAACCTACGAGCAGTACTTC	CASSERSSVTYEQYF
TRBD1	TRBV5-4	.	TRBJ2-3	TGTGCCAGCAGTCGGTCTGGACAGGGGGCGTTAGATACGCAGTATTTT	CASSRSGQGALDTQYF
TRBD1	TRBV5-4	.	TRBJ1-1	TGTGCCAGCAGCAGGGGACAGGGGAAATTCTTT	CASSRGQGKFF
.	TRBV4-1	.	TRBJ1-2	TGCGCCAGCAGCCGCACCACCGGGACACCTAACTATGGCTACACCTTC	CASSRTTGTPNYGYTF
.	TRBV5-1	.	TRBJ1-1	TGCGCCAGCGTGGAACAGGGGAACACTGAAGCTTTCTTT	CASVEQGNTEAFF
.	TRBV12-1	.	TRBJ2-3	TGTGCCAGCAGCTATCCTTACAAAACAGGGGAGGACCTCACAGATACGCAGTATTTT	CASSYPYKTGEDLTDTQYF
.	TRBV4-2	.	TRBJ1-2	TGTGCCAGCAGCCAAGTGCCGAGGGAGGACTATGGCTACACCTTC	CASSQVPREDYGYTF
.	TRBV27	.	TRBJ2-5	TGTGCCAGCAGTTTCGGGGATATTAGGGAGACCCAGTACTTC	CASSFGDIRETQYF
TRBD2	TRBV3-1/TRBV3-2	.	TRBJ2-5	TGTGCCAGCAGCCCTTTGGAGCGGGGCTACCAAGAGACCCAGTACTTC	CASSPLERGYQETQYF
.	TRBV18	once	TRBJ2-7	TGTGCCAGCTCACCGGACGGGGGCTCCTACGAGCAGTACTTC	CASSPDGGSYEQYF
.	TRBV19	.	TRBJ1-1	TGTGCCAGTAGTTTCGGACAGCTGAACACTGAAGCTTTCTTT	CASSFGQLNTEAFF
.	TRBV19	.	TRBJ2-7	TGTGCCAGTAGTAATTCGGGTGAGTCCTACGAGCAGTACTTC	CASSNSGESYEQYF
.	TRBV6-4	once	TRBJ2-2	TGTGCCAGCACCCGAGATGCGGGGAAGGCCGGGGAGCTGTTTTTT	CASTRDAGKAGELFF
.	TRBV7-8	.	TRBJ2-1	TGTGCCAGCAGAAGGGGATGGGTCGGTGAGCAGTTCTTC	CASRRGWVGEQFF
.	TRBV5-6	.	TRBJ1-1	TGTGCCAGCAGCTCCGCAGGGGTAGGGGAAGCTTTCTTT	CASSSAGVGEAFF
.	TRBV10-3	.	TRBJ2-3	TGTGCCATCAGCTCCGGGAGCAGCGATACGCAGTATTTT	CAISSGSSDTQYF
TRBD1	TRBV7-2	.	TRBJ1-1	TGTGCCAGCAGCTCAGGGGGCGGGACTGAAGCTTTCTTT	CASSSGGGTEAFF
.	TRBV20-1	.	TRBJ1-5	TGCAGTGCTAGTGGAGACATAACGACAAGCAATCAGCCCCAGCATTTT	CSASGDITTSNQPQHF
TRBD1	TRBV11-1	.	TRBJ1-6	TGTGCCAGCAGCTTAACAACAGGGGGTAATTCACCCCTCCACTTT	CASSLTTGGNSPLHF
.	TRBV2	.	TRBJ1-5	TGTGCCAGCAGTTCCCGGGTCCGAGATCAGCCCCAGCATTTT	CASSSRVRDQPQHF
.	TRBV30	.	TRBJ1-5	TGTGCCTGGAATCCCGGACTGGGGAGCAATCAGCCCCAGCATTTT	CAWNPGLGSNQPQHF
TRBD1	TRBV5-5	.	TRBJ1-1	TGTGCCAGCAGCCTCCCCTCGACAGGGGGCACTGAAGCTTTCTTT	CASSLPSTGGTEAFF
TRBD1	TRBV5-6	few	TRBJ1-5	TGTGCCAGCAGCTATGGGACAGTGAGCAATCAGCCCCAGCATTTT	CASSYGTVSNQPQHF
.	TRBV30	.	TRBJ2-5	TGTGCCTGGAGTCCCCAAGGAGCGACCCAGTACTTC	CAWSPQGATQYF
.	TRBV6-5	.	TRBJ1-4	TGTGCCAGCAGTTACCAACAGGGAACTGAAAAACTGTTTTTT	CASSYQQGTEKLFF
TRBD1	TRBV19	.	TRBJ1-5	TGTGCCAGTAAAAGGGGGCCAGATCAGCCCCAGCATTTT	CASKRGPDQPQHF
.	TRBV29-1	.	TRBJ1-5	TGCAGCGTTGAGGCAGGGGTTAATCAGCCCCAGCATTTT	CSVEAGVNQPQHF
TRBD2	TRBV7-2	once	TRBJ2-3	TGTGCCAGCAGCTTAGACGGGGGGACTAGCACAGATACGCAGTATTTT	CASSLDGGTSTDTQYF
.	TRBV7-9	.	TRBJ2-3	TGTGCCAGCAGCTTAGTGGCCGGCACAGATACGCAGTATTTT	CASSLVAGTDTQYF
.	TRBV11-2	once	TRBJ2-1	TGTGCCAGCAGCTTAGATTCCAGGGGTCGGAGGTACAATGAGCAGTTCTTC	CASSLDSRGRRYNEQFF
TRBD2	TRBV5-4	.	TRBJ2-3	TGTGCCAGCAGCTTGTTATCACTAGCGGGAGCCCCATCGGTGTATTTT	CASSLLSLAGAPSVYF
TRBD2	TRBV11-3	.	TRBJ2-3	TGTGCCAGCAGTCACGGACTAGCGGGGGTGTACACAGATACGCAGTATTTT	CASSHGLAGVYTDTQYF
.	TRBV7-2	.	TRBJ2-5	TGTGCCAGCAGCCGGGGGGCGGGGCCCAAAGAGACCCAGTACTTC	CASSRGAGPKETQYF
TRBD2	TRBV2	.	TRBJ2-5	TGTGCCCTCTTAGCGGGGGAAGAAGGGACCCAGTACTTC	CALLAGEEGTQYF
TRBD2	TRBV5-1	.	TRBJ2-1	TGCGCCAGCAGCTTACCCGGGGGGGACGATGAGCAGTTCTTC	CASSLPGGDDEQFF
.	TRBV6-5	.	TRBJ1-1	TGTGCCAGCAGTTACGGGTCTGGGCTACTGGGAGAGGCTTTCTTT	CASSYGSGLLGEAFF